This T cell receptor beta chain was sequenced in a study of CD8 T cells in Susac syndrome. High-throughput TCR beta sequencing covered peripheral CD8+ and CD4+ T cells. Random hexamers were used to reverse transcribe 0.5 to 1 ug of RNA. Across 54 Vbeta and 13 Jbeta, TCR beta CDR3 was amplified with immunoSEQ multiplex PCR. One entry per CDR3 protein results from TCRdb running MiXCR on the immunoSEQ multiplex PCR reads. The data show around 70,000 distinct CDR3 sequences, approximately 94% seen once. The CDR3 spans 14 residues. Trimming pared 7 bases from V and 0 bases from J, leaving 13 bases between. Germline V gene lookup returns CDR1 MDHEN and CDR2 SYDVKM.

The rearrangement joins TRBV28 to TRBJ2-7; D ambiguous. The sequenced material came from CD8+ T cells from PBMCs. The sequence was obtained from a human donor with multiple sclerosis. The CDR3 reads CASTPGRDSYEQYF. For the CDR3, the DNA is TGTGCCAGCACCCCTGGTAGAGACTCCTACGAGCAGTACTTC. Full variable domain (outside the CDR3, taken from reference TRBV28 and TRBJ2-7): DVKVTQSSRYLVKRTGEKVFLECVQDMDHENMFWYRQDPGLGLRLIYFSYDVKMKEKGDIPEGYSVSREKKERFSLILESASTNQTSMYLCASTPGRDSYEQYFGPGTRLTVT.